This note documents a single T cell receptor (beta chain) sequence. TCRdb reanalysed the 5' RACE reads using MiXCR and keeps one entry per CDR3 protein. There are roughly 200,000 distinct CDR3 sequences in the sample; roughly 25% occur only once, and roughly 6.7% lies in the top ten. This entry comes from a study of CD8 T cells in ankylosing spondylitis. CDR3 length: 16 residues. V was pared by 6 bases and J by 0 bases, with 18 bases between. Sequencing was carried out using blood, either unsorted or a sorted T cell fraction (not recorded which). This TCR was sampled from a male donor with ankylosing spondylitis or in good health (not recorded which). The rearrangement joins TRBV23-1 to TRBJ2-7; D is tentatively TRBD1 or TRBD2 (5 bases each). TRBV23-1 is an ORF for which the function is uncertain. The CDR3 coding sequence is TGCGCCAGCAGATTCTCGGGACCGAGAAGCTCCTACGAGCAGTACTTC. Its translation is CASRFSGPRSSYEQYF.